The 23 T cell receptor beta chains below were found in one sample sequenced in a study of cytomegalovirus exposure and HLA in healthy donors. It was with 60 Vbeta and 13 Jbeta primers that the PCR ran. Data came from immunoSEQ multiplex PCR; TCRdb stores just in-frame clones and leaves some out. The sample lists 150,000 to 200,000 clones, just over 75% occurring once. Specimen: PBMCs. These TCRs come from a woman aged 35 to 49 in good health and CMV-seronegative.

The rearrangement links TRBV28 to TRBJ1-1, with 10 bases lining up with TRBD1. The CDR3 is made up of 13 amino acids. Germline CDR1 is MDHEN and CDR2 is SYDVKM. Trimming cost V 7 bases and J 11 bases; bases outside gene matches: 10. The CDR3 DNA reads TGTGCCAGCACCAAGGGGGACAGGGGACTCGCTTTCTTT. Translation: CASTKGDRGLAFF.

The chain links TRBV9 to TRBJ2-5, with D perhaps TRBD2 (7 bases). Germline-derived CDR1 and CDR2 are SGDLS and YYNGEE. The length of the CDR3 is 16 residues. V dropped 0 bases and J dropped 4 bases, with 16 bases sitting between them. The CDR3 DNA follows: TGTGCCAGCAGCGTAGGAGGGGGGGTAGTCAGAGAGACCCAGTACTTC. It is translated as CASSVGGGVVRETQYF.

This chain links TRBV18 with TRBJ2-6; TRBD2 might be the D (5 bases). This CDR3 has 15 residues. In germline, CDR1 is KGHSH, CDR2 LQKENI. V was shortened by 3 bases and J by 1 base, with 7 bases between the two germline ends. Here the CDR3 reads CASSPEASGANVLTF. The CDR3 coding sequence is TGTGCCAGCTCACCGGAGGCATCTGGGGCCAACGTCCTGACTTTC.

CDR3 coding DNA: TGTGCCAGCTCACCCCTAGGGGGGGGCCAAAACTACAATGAGCAGTTCTTC. Its translation is CASSPLGGGQNYNEQFF. This chain connects TRBV18 to TRBJ2-1; D may be TRBD2 (7 bases). The CDR3 has 17 amino acids. V lost 3 bases and J 3 bases, leaving 18 bases between the germline ends. Germline V gene sequence: CDR1 KGHSH, CDR2 LQKENI.

In this sample, this clone turned up a few times. J is TRBJ2-6 and V is TRBV6-1, with D tentatively TRBD1 (5 bases). Trimming took 3 bases from V and 2 from J, leaving 8 bases between them. Germline lookup yields CDR1 MNHNS and CDR2 SASEGT. CDR3 size: 15 residues. CDR3 amino acids: CASSDQGTGANVLTF. For the CDR3, the DNA is TGTGCCAGCAGTGATCAGGGAACTGGGGCCAACGTCCTGACTTTC.

The rearrangement links TRBV7-9 to TRBJ1-1; 9 bases agree with TRBD1. V dropped 5 bases and J dropped 2; count of bases not matched to a gene: 6. Germline lookup yields CDR1 SEHNR and CDR2 FQNEAQ (reference sequence). The CDR3 is 15 amino acids. Here the CDR3 DNA reads TGTGCCAGCAGCCTGGGACAGGGATTCAACACTGAAGCTTTCTTT. Amino acid sequence: CASSLGQGFNTEAFF.

This clone occurred once. The chain carries TRBV2 and TRBJ1-2, with 7 bases identical to TRBD1. This CDR3 is 15 amino acids long. V lost 0 bases and J lost 8; bases outside the gene matches: 9. Per the germline V gene, CDR1 is SNHLY and CDR2 is FYNNEI. CDR3 sequence: CASSEAQGGLGGYTF. The CDR3 bases are TGTGCCAGCAGTGAAGCGCAAGGGGGCCTAGGCGGCTACACCTTC.

The rearrangement joins TRBV27 to TRBJ2-6; 8 bases are shared with TRBD2. This CDR3 comprises 22 residues. Per the germline V gene, CDR1 is MNHEY and CDR2 is SMNVEV (reference sequence). V dropped 6 bases and J dropped 0; count of bases not matched to a gene: 22. DNA for the CDR3: TGTGCCAGCAGGATAAGAGCCGGGACTAGTTCGGCTGGGGGCTCTGGGGCCAACGTCCTGACTTTC. This translates into CASRIRAGTSSAGGSGANVLTF. The full variable domain, its missing parts supplied by reference TRBV27 and TRBJ2-6, is EAQVTQNPRYLITVTGKKLTVTCSQNMNHEYMSWYRQDPGLGLRQIYYSMNVEVTDKGDVPEGYKVSRKEKRNFPLILESPSPNQTSLYFCASRIRAGTSSAGGSGANVLTFGAGSRLTVL.

The chain links TRBV29-1 to TRBJ1-4; 9 bases align to TRBD1. Germline V gene lookup returns CDR1 SQVTM and CDR2 ANQGSEA. The V and J ends lost 5 bases and 5 bases, in that order; junction bases with no gene match: 6. CDR3 length: 14 residues. This CDR3 is CSVTGGVRNEKLFF. CDR3 coding DNA: TGCAGCGTTACAGGGGGCGTGAGAAATGAAAAACTGTTTTTT.

The chain links TRBV6-5 to TRBJ2-2; 7 nucleotides align to TRBD2. V lost 4 bases to trimming and J lost 4 bases; unmatched junction nucleotides: 6. This CDR3 has 15 amino acids. Germline CDR1 is MNHEY and CDR2 is SVGAGI. This chain's CDR3 is CASSSRGGGTGELFF. The CDR3 region has the DNA TGTGCCAGCAGTTCGAGGGGCGGGGGCACCGGGGAGCTGTTTTTT.

This clone appeared once. The V gene is TRBV7-9, the J gene TRBJ1-2; 7 bases line up with TRBD1. V lost 0 bases to trimming and J lost 5 bases; unmatched junction nucleotides: 6. Per germline, CDR1 SEHNR and CDR2 FQNEAQ (reference sequence). This CDR3 region has 15 residues. The CDR3 DNA reads as TGTGCCAGCAGCTTAGCAGACAGGGAGCAATATGGCTACACCTTC. It codes for CASSLADREQYGYTF.

This clone showed up just a few times. The chain carries TRBV25-1 and TRBJ2-5; D is possibly TRBD2 (5 bases). Germline lookup yields CDR1 MGHDK and CDR2 SYGVNS. The V gene lost 2 bases and the J gene lost 5 bases, with 12 bases spanning the gap. CDR3 length equals 14 residues. CDR3 sequence (DNA): TGTGCCAGCAGTGAAACTCAGCGGTCCGAGACCCAGTACTTC. This sequence encodes CASSETQRSETQYF.

CDR3 sequence reads: CASSLDRGFYEQYF. The CDR3 nucleotides read TGTGCCAGCAGCTTAGACAGGGGGTTTTACGAGCAGTACTTC. V is TRBV5-4 and J is TRBJ2-7, with 9 nucleotides matching TRBD1. This CDR3 spans 14 amino acids. Trimming cost V 2 bases and J 4 bases; bases outside gene matches: 4. Per the germline V gene, CDR1 is SGHNT and CDR2 is YYREEE (reference sequence).

There are a few counts of this clone. The J gene is TRBJ1-5, the V gene TRBV18; 9 positions match TRBD1. Germline CDR1 and CDR2: KGHSH and LQKENI. The CDR3 consists of 15 residues. Trimming cost V 5 bases and J 5 bases; bases outside gene matches: 7. CDR3 sequence reads: CASSSKTGGDQPQHF. The CDR3 DNA reads TGTGCCAGCTCATCGAAGACAGGGGGGGATCAGCCCCAGCATTTT.

The rearrangement uses TRBV5-1 and TRBJ2-3; 9 nucleotides match TRBD1. This CDR3 comprises 15 residues. V lost 0 bases and J lost 3; bases outside the gene matches: 2. CDR1 is SGHRS and CDR2 is YFSETQ in the germline V gene. The CDR3 DNA is TGCGCCAGCAGCTTGGATGGGACAGGGACAGATACGCAGTATTTT. Translation gives CASSLDGTGTDTQYF. Looking up the rest from reference TRBV5-1 and TRBJ2-3 gives the full variable domain: KAGVTQTPRYLIKTRGQQVTLSCSPISGHRSVSWYQQTPGQGLQFLFEYFSETQRNKGNFPGRFSGRQFSNSRSEMNVSTLELGDSALYLCASSLDGTGTDTQYFGPGTRLTVL.

This chain joins TRBV19 and TRBJ1-4, with D possibly TRBD1 on 5 matching bases. The CDR3 sequence is 14 residues long. CDR1 and CDR2 (germline): LNHDA, SQIVND (reference sequence). V was clipped by 10 bases and J by 0 bases, with 12 bases between them. The CDR3, as DNA: TGTGCCACCCGAATGACAGCAACTAATGAAAAACTGTTTTTT. As protein: CATRMTATNEKLFF.

This chain links TRBV14 with TRBJ2-3, with 11 nucleotides matching TRBD2. The CDR3 consists of 15 residues. Germline values: CDR1 SGHDN, CDR2 FVKESK. The ends lost 4 bases at V and 6 bases at J; junction bases unmatched: 6. The chain's CDR3 is CASSRLLAGADTQYF. As DNA, the CDR3 is TGTGCCAGCAGCCGGTTACTAGCGGGAGCTGATACGCAGTATTTT.

The chain has TRBV6-5 and TRBJ1-3, with D unclear. This CDR3 is built from 12 residues. Trimming stripped 0 bases from V and 8 bases from J, with 5 bases between. CDR1 is MNHEY, CDR2 SVGAGI, per germline. The CDR3 protein is CASSYSADTIYF. The DNA for the CDR3 is TGTGCCAGCAGTTACTCGGCAGACACCATATATTTT.

The chain couples TRBV28 to TRBJ2-1; D might be TRBD2 (6 bases). V lost 7 bases and J lost 0, with 13 bases in between. Germline assignment: CDR1 MDHEN and CDR2 SYDVKM. The CDR3 is 15 residues long. The CDR3 protein is CASTLGGPSYNEQFF. Here the CDR3 DNA reads TGTGCCAGCACTCTCGGGGGACCCTCCTACAATGAGCAGTTCTTC.

This clone showed up just a few times. V is TRBV28 and J is TRBJ1-2; a possible D gene is TRBD1 (6 bases). CDR1 is MDHEN, CDR2 SYDVKM, per germline. The CDR3 length is 15 residues. Trimming removed 3 bases from V and 5 bases from J, with 16 bases in between. This chain's CDR3 is CASSLGGGGRYGYTF. CDR3 sequence (DNA): TGTGCCAGCAGTTTGGGCGGGGGCGGGAGATATGGCTACACCTTC.

In its sample, this clone was seen a few times. The CDR3 DNA reads TGTGCCAGTAGTCCTCGACAGGGGACTGGAAACACCATATATTTT. Translation gives CASSPRQGTGNTIYF. The gene calls are TRBV19 and TRBJ1-3; 8 nucleotides align to TRBD1. This CDR3 has 15 amino acids. J was trimmed by 2 bases and V by 5 bases; bases with no gene match: 5. Germline V gene data show CDR1 as LNHDA and CDR2 as SQIVND (reference sequence).

The CDR3: CASSQSGSNEQFF. Written as DNA, the CDR3 is TGTGCCAGCAGCCAGTCAGGGTCCAATGAGCAGTTCTTC. The chain is built from TRBV14 and TRBJ2-1; D might be TRBD1 (5 bases). The germline gives CDR1 SGHDN, CDR2 FVKESK. Trimming took off 3 bases at V and 6 bases at J, with 9 bases between the two ends. The CDR3 extends over 13 amino acids.

V is TRBV5-1 and J is TRBJ1-3; D possibly corresponds to TRBD1 (6 bases). CDR3 length: 16 residues. CDR1 is SGHRS, CDR2 YFSETQ, per germline. V dropped 4 bases and J dropped 0 bases, with 14 bases sitting between them. CDR3 loop: CASSPGTLISGNTIYF. CDR3 sequence (DNA): TGCGCCAGCAGCCCCGGGACACTTATCTCTGGAAACACCATATATTTT.